Shown below are 4 T cell receptor beta chains from a single sample sequenced in a study of T cell repertoires in cytomegalovirus infection. TCRdb re-called the reads with MiXCR, one entry per CDR3 protein. The table records more than 150,000 distinct CDR3 sequences, roughly a fifth of them present only once. Sequencing was performed on PBMCs. The receptors originated from a human donor in good health (CMV status not recorded). Some clones in this sample may be carry-over from other donors' samples.

In this sample, this clonotype turned up a few times. The chain has TRBV27 and TRBJ1-3; tentative D call: TRBD1 (6 bases). The CDR3 runs 15 residues. V was pared by 6 bases and J by 0 bases, with 12 bases between. From germline, CDR1 is MNHEY and CDR2 SMNVEV (reference sequence). The CDR3 sequence: CASSWDMSSGNTIYF. CDR3 nucleotides: TGTGCCAGCAGCTGGGACATGAGCTCTGGAAACACCATATATTTT.

Many counts were recorded for this clonotype. This sequence joins TRBV12-3 or TRBV12-4 and TRBJ2-1, with D possibly TRBD2 on 6 matching bases. The germline V and J ends were trimmed by 5 bases and 10 bases, with 12 bases remaining between them. The CDR3 spans 12 residues. The CDR3 loop is CASSVGLPEQFF. Here the CDR3 DNA reads TGTGCCAGCAGTGTGGGACTGCCGGAGCAGTTCTTC.

This clonotype was seen a few times. The rearrangement links TRBV19 to TRBJ2-2, with a tentative D call TRBD2 (6 bases). The V and J ends lost 6 bases and 1 base respectively, with 9 bases between them. Germline values: CDR1 LNHDA, CDR2 SQIVND (reference sequence). CDR3 length equals 14 residues. The DNA of the CDR3 is TGTGCCAGTAGGCCAGCGGGGAACACCGGGGAGCTGTTTTTT. It is translated as CASRPAGNTGELFF.

CDR3 bases: TGTGCCAGCAGCCACCCGAACACCGGGGAGCTGTTTTTT. Its protein product is CASSHPNTGELFF. The chain uses TRBV12-3 or TRBV12-4 and TRBJ2-2; D ambiguous. There are 13 residues in the CDR3. With 6 bases removed from V and 0 bases from J, the gap between germline ends came to 5 bases.